Detailed here is one T cell receptor beta chain. Its target is not known. This entry comes from a study of CD8 T cells in ankylosing spondylitis. Regarding the study as a whole: Roughly eight highly homologous variants made up a TCR beta motif that seemed to typify ankylosing spondylitis blood. Both synovial fluid and blood in reactive arthritis had previously been reported to carry some motif variants.

The TCR beta libraries were generated through quantitative 5'-RACE incorporating molecular barcodes. MiXCR, run by TCRdb on the 5' RACE reads, gives a single entry per CDR3 protein. The data hold about 130,000 distinct CDR3 sequences, with about 15% observed a single time. The sequencing sample was made of blood, either unsorted or a sorted T cell fraction (not recorded which). The origin of this receptor is a male donor with ankylosing spondylitis.

CDR3 sequence (DNA): TGTGCCAGCAGCCTCCGGGGAACACTTAGCACAGATACGCAGTATTTT. Its protein product is CASSLRGTLSTDTQYF. The chain joins TRBV7-3 to TRBJ2-3, with D perhaps TRBD2 (5 bases). CDR3 length equals 16 residues. V was cut by 5 bases and J by 0 bases, with 15 bases left in between. Germline V gene sequence: CDR1 SGHTA, CDR2 FQGTGA.